The present T cell receptor (beta chain) was sequenced within a study of T cell responses to AZD1222 COVID-19 vaccine. Libraries were prepared by immunoSEQ multiplex PCR; TCRdb keeps only in-frame clonotypes and omits some of them. Among about 170,000 clones listed, 80% to 95% were seen once. This clone was observed once. The germline V gene encodes CDR1 SGHTA and CDR2 FQGNSA. The CDR3 covers 14 residues. The V end was cut by 1 base, the J end by 1 base, with 7 bases between. The material sequenced was peripheral blood, taken on day 0 of AZD1222 vaccination. The rearrangement uses TRBV7-2 and TRBJ1-1; D remains ambiguous. This receptor was identified in an adult in good health. CDR3 DNA: TGTGCCAGCAGCTTAGGAGGCGGGAACACTGAAGCTTTCTTT. This gives the protein CASSLGGGNTEAFF.